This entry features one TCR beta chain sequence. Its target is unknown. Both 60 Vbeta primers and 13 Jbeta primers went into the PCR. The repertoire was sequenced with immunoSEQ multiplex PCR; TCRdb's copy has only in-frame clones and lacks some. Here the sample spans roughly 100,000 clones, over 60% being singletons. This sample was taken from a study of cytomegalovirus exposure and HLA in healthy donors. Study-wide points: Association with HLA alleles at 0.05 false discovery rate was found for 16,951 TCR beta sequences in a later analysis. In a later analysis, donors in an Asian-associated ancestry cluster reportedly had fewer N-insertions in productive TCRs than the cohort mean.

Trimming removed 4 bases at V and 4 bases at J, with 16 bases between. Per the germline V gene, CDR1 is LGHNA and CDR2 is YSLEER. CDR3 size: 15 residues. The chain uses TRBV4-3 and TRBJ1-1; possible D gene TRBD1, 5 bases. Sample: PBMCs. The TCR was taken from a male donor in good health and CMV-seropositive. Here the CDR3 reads CASSLLAGLSTEAFF. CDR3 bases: TGCGCCAGCAGCCTTTTGGCGGGACTCAGCACTGAAGCTTTCTTT.